The clone carrying this TCR beta chain was found a few times. These data come from a study of identical twins. V shed 6 bases, J shed 5 bases, and the junction held 6 bases outside the gene matches. CDR3 length equals 12 residues. The germline V gene has CDR1 DFQATT and CDR2 SNEGSKA (reference sequence). TCRdb fed the 5' RACE reads into MiXCR, producing one record per CDR3 protein. The data contain hundreds of thousands of distinct CDR3 sequences, over 9% of them singletons. The same data also contributed to another study, on yellow fever vaccine responses in identical twins. That study adds: Reportedly, the T cell response mounted by twins to vaccine seemed partly convergent, partly personalized.

Sample: PBMCs. The source of this sequence is a young woman in good health. V is TRBV20-1 and J is TRBJ2-7; 8 bases match TRBD1. The CDR3 DNA follows: TGCAGTGCCATGACAGGGGACGACGAGCAGTACGTC. It encodes CSAMTGDDEQYV.